This T cell receptor beta chain emerged from a study of blood T cell repertoires in COVID-19. The germline V gene encodes CDR1 SNHLY and CDR2 FYNNEI. The CDR3 is made up of 14 amino acids. V lost 4 bases and J lost 4; bases outside the gene matches: 5. Sequencing was performed with immunoSEQ multiplex PCR; in TCRdb, only in-frame clones are kept and a portion is missing. The sample lists 90,000 to 150,000 clones, roughly 91% occurring once. The sequence was collected from a human donor with acute or convalescent COVID-19. The donor label of this sample is uncertain. Sequences were obtained from peripheral blood. The chain links TRBV2 to TRBJ2-3; TRBD1 matches at 7 bases. Here the CDR3 reads CASSARGGADTQYF. Here the CDR3 DNA reads TGTGCCAGCAGTGCCCGAGGGGGCGCAGATACGCAGTATTTT. The complete variable domain, with remaining parts taken from reference TRBV2 and TRBJ2-3, reads EPEVTQTPSHQVTQMGQEVILRCVPISNHLYFYWYRQILGQKVEFLVSFYNNEISEKSEIFDDQFSVERPDGSNFTLKIRSTKLEDSAMYFCASSARGGADTQYFGPGTRLTVL.